This entry lists 22 T cell receptor beta chains sequenced from one sample in a study of vaccination and CD4 T cells after COVID-19. Regarding treatment: roughly 10-day PBMC culture with coronavirus spike peptide pools or control peptides (ViraFEST assay). Their recognized antigens are unknown. Scientists ran DNA taken from cultured CD4+ T cells through the Oncomine TCR Beta short-read assay for sequencing. TCRdb reanalysed the PCR reads using MiXCR and keeps one entry per CDR3 protein. The sample records roughly 26,000 distinct CDR3 sequences, approximately 37% being singletons. The sample taken for sequencing was CD4+ T cells from blood, cultured in vitro. These receptors all stem from a human donor who had recovered from COVID-19.

This clonotype appeared a few times. The CDR3 region is CASSVRRGGASGYTF. The CDR3 DNA is TGTGCCAGTAGTGTAAGACGAGGGGGCGCGTCGGGCTACACCTTC. The genes are TRBV19 and TRBJ1-2; 7 bases agree with TRBD1. The CDR3 totals 15 residues. With V trimmed by 5 bases and J by 8 bases, 14 bases remained unmatched. Per germline, CDR1 LNHDA and CDR2 SQIVND (reference sequence).

The chain employs TRBV20-1 and TRBJ1-1; D unclear. CDR1 is DFQATT and CDR2 is SNEGSKA in the germline V gene (reference sequence). Trimming cost V 6 bases and J 4 bases, with 15 bases left between them. CDR3 length: 13 amino acids. The CDR3: CSAEDGAGTEAFF. The CDR3 coding sequence is TGCAGTGCCGAAGATGGAGCCGGCACTGAAGCTTTCTTT.

This chain joins TRBV28 and TRBJ1-1; 7 bases fit TRBD1. V trimming: 7 bases; J trimming: 6 bases; junction bases outside the gene matches: 5. From germline, CDR1 is MDHEN and CDR2 SYDVKM. The length of the CDR3 is 12 residues. This chain's CDR3 is CASKGGEAEAFF. The CDR3 DNA is TGTGCCAGCAAAGGGGGCGAAGCTGAAGCTTTCTTT.

The sample holds a few counts of this clonotype. The V and J genes are TRBV20-1 and TRBJ1-2, with 7 bases lining up with TRBD1. The CDR3 spans 14 residues. After removal of 5 bases from V and 0 bases from J, the junction contained 6 bases not matched to a gene. Germline V lookup: CDR1 DFQATT, CDR2 SNEGSKA (reference sequence). The CDR3 sequence is CSAFGQASNYGYTF. CDR3 DNA sequence: TGCAGTGCTTTCGGACAGGCCTCTAACTATGGCTACACCTTC.

This clonotype was seen only a few times. The chain carries TRBV19 and TRBJ1-1; D not resolved. This CDR3 contains 16 residues. Trimming cost V 3 bases and J 1 base, with 15 bases left between them. From germline, CDR1 is LNHDA and CDR2 SQIVND (reference sequence). The CDR3 is CASSIGQNSWNTEAFF. For the CDR3, the DNA is TGTGCCAGTAGTATCGGCCAGAATAGTTGGAACACTGAAGCTTTCTTT.

J is TRBJ2-1 and V is TRBV11-2, with 8 bases matching TRBD2. Losses at the gene ends were 5 bases for V and 7 bases for J; bases not matched to a gene: 7. CDR1 SGHAT and CDR2 FQNNGV come from the germline V gene. This CDR3 region has 14 residues. The CDR3 DNA sequence: TGTGCCAGCAGCCTAGGGACTAGTGAAAATGAGCAGTTCTTC. Its translation: CASSLGTSENEQFF.

The rearrangement joins TRBV2 to TRBJ1-3; no reliable D call. CDR3 size: 12 residues. The germline CDR1 and CDR2 sequences are SNHLY and FYNNEI. The CDR3 nucleotides read TGTTGCGGCGGGAGCTCTGGAAACACCATATATTTT. Amino acids: CCGGSSGNTIYF.

The chain has TRBV6-1 and TRBJ2-2; tentatively, D is TRBD2 (6 bases). The CDR3 has 17 residues. Germline loops: CDR1 MNHNS, CDR2 SASEGT. The V end was cut by 11 bases, the J end by 0 bases, with 22 bases between. The CDR3 loop is CAARAGMSSTNTGELFF. The CDR3 DNA sequence: TGTGCCGCACGGGCGGGAATGTCAAGCACGAACACCGGGGAGCTGTTTTTT.

This clonotype was detected a few times. The chain carries TRBV28 and TRBJ2-5; D is perhaps TRBD1 or TRBD2 (5 bases each). Trimming cost V 5 bases and J 4 bases, with 17 bases left between them. The CDR3 has 15 residues. Germline-derived CDR1 and CDR2 are MDHEN and SYDVKM. The CDR3 sequence is CASSTGATLGETQYF. The CDR3 nucleotides read TGTGCCAGCAGTACCGGGGCCACCCTCGGAGAGACCCAGTACTTC. Complete variable domain (other parts from reference TRBV28 and TRBJ2-5): DVKVTQSSRYLVKRTGEKVFLECVQDMDHENMFWYRQDPGLGLRLIYFSYDVKMKEKGDIPEGYSVSREKKERFSLILESASTNQTSMYLCASSTGATLGETQYFGPGTRLLVL.

The rearrangement links TRBV6-2 or TRBV6-3 to TRBJ2-7, with 7 bases lining up with TRBD1. Unmatched junction bases numbered 8, after V lost 5 bases and J lost 1 base. CDR1 is MNHEY and CDR2 is SVGEGT in the germline V gene. The CDR3 is 15 residues long. CDR3: CASSTRQGNSYEQYF. The DNA for the CDR3 is TGTGCCAGCAGTACCAGACAGGGAAATTCCTACGAGCAGTACTTC.

The V and J genes are TRBV10-2 and TRBJ1-1; 8 nucleotides agree with TRBD1. This CDR3 spans 13 amino acids. Germline V gene lookup returns CDR1 WSHSY and CDR2 SAAADI. Unmatched junction bases numbered 7, after V lost 5 bases and J lost 8 bases. The CDR3 sequence is CASSRTGGMEAFF. The DNA for the CDR3 is TGCGCCAGCAGTAGAACAGGGGGGATGGAAGCTTTCTTT.

The rearrangement links TRBV7-3 to TRBJ1-5, with D maybe TRBD1 (6 bases). V shed 4 bases and J shed 3 bases, with 10 bases lying between them. This CDR3 spans 14 amino acids. Looked up from germline, CDR1 is SGHTA and CDR2 is FQGTGA. CDR3 residues: CASSSTGPNQPQHF. The CDR3 DNA reads TGTGCCAGCAGCTCGACAGGCCCCAATCAGCCCCAGCATTTT.

V gene TRBV19 combines with J gene TRBJ1-6; 9 positions match TRBD1. Germline values: CDR1 LNHDA, CDR2 SQIVND (reference sequence). The V and J ends lost 9 bases and 12 bases, in that order; junction bases with no gene match: 12. This CDR3 has 14 amino acids. Here the CDR3 DNA reads TGTGCCAGCCAGGGGACAGGGCAATCCGGACCCCTCCACTTT. This gives the protein CASQGTGQSGPLHF.

This rearrangement joins TRBV18 to TRBJ2-5, with D maybe TRBD2 (5 bases). The CDR3 loop spans 13 amino acids. Germline CDR1 KGHSH, CDR2 LQKENI. Trimming left V 2 bases short and J 3 bases short, with 7 bases between. CDR3 sequence reads: CASSPGSEETQYF. The CDR3 region has the DNA TGTGCCAGCTCACCAGGGAGTGAAGAGACCCAGTACTTC.

Note on this clonotype: The junction and the germline gene differ at one end; a read error may be behind it. J is TRBJ2-7 and V is TRBV6-1; TRBD1 matches 8 bases. The CDR3 contains 14 residues. The germline V gene has CDR1 MNHNS and CDR2 SASEGT. CDR3 region: CASSEGTGTYEQYF. The CDR3 nucleotides are TGTGCCAGTAGTGAGGGGACAGGCACCTACGAGCAGTACTTC.

The chain has TRBV5-1 and TRBJ2-7; 7 bases match TRBD1. The CDR3 totals 14 residues. The J segment lost 3 bases and the V segment lost 3 bases, leaving 6 bases of the junction unmatched. In germline, CDR1 is SGHRS, CDR2 YFSETQ. For the CDR3, the DNA is TGCGCCAGCAGCTCGGACAGGTACGACTACGAGCAGTACTTC. Amino acids: CASSSDRYDYEQYF.

The chain couples TRBV11-2 to TRBJ1-3, with D tentatively TRBD1 (5 bases). Germline lookup yields CDR1 SGHAT and CDR2 FQNNGV. This CDR3 has 13 residues. V was trimmed by 10 bases and J by 6 bases, leaving 16 bases between them. CDR3 in amino acids: CAKSCSGQNTIYF. CDR3 sequence (DNA): TGTGCCAAGTCCTGCTCGGGGCAAAACACCATATATTTT. The full variable domain, in which reference TRBV11-2 and TRBJ1-3 provide the parts outside the CDR3, is EAGVAQSPRYKIIEKRQSVAFWCNPISGHATLYWYQQILGQGPKLLIQFQNNGVVDDSQLPKDRFSAERLKGVDSTLKIQPAKLEDSAVYLCAKSCSGQNTIYFGEGSWLTVV.

The chain has TRBV5-1 and TRBJ2-6, with unresolved D. Germline-derived CDR1 and CDR2 are SGHRS and YFSETQ. V was pared by 2 bases and J by 2 bases, with 11 bases between. This CDR3 contains 16 residues. The CDR3 loop reads CASSFEGTAGANVLTF. CDR3 nucleotide sequence: TGCGCCAGCAGCTTCGAAGGTACGGCTGGGGCCAACGTCCTGACTTTC.

This chain joins TRBV24-1 and TRBJ2-3, with 7 bases lining up with TRBD1. The CDR3 is made up of 13 amino acids. Trimming at V came to 10 bases and at J to 2 bases, leaving 5 bases not matched to a gene. The germline V gene has CDR1 KGHDR and CDR2 SFDVKD. The CDR3: CATTGTDTDTQYF. CDR3 bases: TGTGCCACAACCGGGACAGACACAGATACGCAGTATTTT.

The V and J genes are TRBV18 and TRBJ2-5; 7 nucleotides match TRBD1. This CDR3 contains 13 residues. Germline-derived CDR1 and CDR2 are KGHSH and LQKENI. With 6 bases clipped from V and 4 bases from J, the junction kept 5 bases outside the gene matches. CDR3 coding DNA: TGTGCCAGCTCGGAGACAGGGAGAGAGACCCAGTACTTC. It yields the protein CASSETGRETQYF.

The rearrangement uses TRBV6-5 and TRBJ2-7, with D possibly TRBD1 on 6 matching bases. This CDR3 spans 15 amino acids. Germline V gene sequence: CDR1 MNHEY, CDR2 SVGAGI. Trimming took off 2 bases at V and 3 bases at J, with 14 bases between the two ends. The CDR3 loop reads CASSYGRQDHYEQYF. DNA for the CDR3: TGTGCCAGCAGTTACGGGCGACAGGACCACTACGAGCAGTACTTC.

The CDR3 DNA reads as TGCAGTGCTCACGAGCGTGGCGGCGAGCAGTACTTC. It translates to CSAHERGGEQYF. The V and J genes are TRBV20-1 and TRBJ2-7, with unresolved D. CDR1 and CDR2 (germline): DFQATT, SNEGSKA (reference sequence). The CDR3 spans 12 residues. Trimming took 5 bases from V and 6 from J, leaving 14 bases between them.